This T cell receptor beta chain was obtained from a study of blood T cell repertoires in COVID-19 (dated by TCRdb to the early 2020s). Concerning the study at large: Samples covering the acute and convalescent phases of COVID-19 were provided by collaborators in the United States, Italy and Spain. The repertoires were released in a freely available public database intended as a resource for research on the immune response to SARS-CoV-2. Deeply sampled blood TCRbeta repertoires from subjects exposed to, actively infected with, or recovered from COVID-19 were included in the dataset. A de-identified subject ID, COVID-19 status, age in years and sex were almost always included in the sample metadata. The material from the prospective study consisted of cDNA or gDNA derived from T cells, B-cell-depleted T cells, or PBMCs. HLA class I and class II types, where available, came from metadata supplied by the sample provider rather than from assay-based typing. The samples were drawn from two sources: the first 160 participants of the ongoing ImmuneRACE study, and 1,254 subjects contributed by 6 global collaborators.

TCRbeta CDR3 regions were amplified from genomic DNA by means of the immunoSEQ Assay, a bias-controlled multiplex PCR. The paper's data handling went like this. Within the assay, amplification of reference gene primers was used to estimate how many nucleated cells each sample contained. To quantify the absolute abundance of each unique TCRbeta CDR3 rearrangement, sequence reads were collapsed and filtered. Productive Simpson clonality was computed per sample as the square root of Simpson's diversity index over productive rearrangements. TCRdb took over this immuneACCESS table, retaining in-frame rearrangements with V and J assigned. Such tables are incomplete; in checked studies, under half of the missing clones stem from an unresolved V gene, and the remainder is unexplained. V, J and clone size derive from that table, while D and trimming were established from the DNA sequence. A total of some 230,000 clones appear in this sample, 86% of them only once. The leading ten clones occupy approximately 2% of the sample.

CDR3 length: 11 amino acids, cysteine to phenylalanine. Only the CDR3 DNA is retained, 33 bases long and in frame from the first base. The germline V gene gives CDR1 as SGHAT and CDR2 as FQNNGV. Trimming takes 5 bases from V and 10 bases from J, and the germline ends sit 9 bases apart. Overall study results and their limits: The quantity of clinical and demographic metadata differed by source and by participant and was supplied without curation.

Another Seattle source contributed samples from volunteer blood donors who had recovered from COVID-19. Collaborating institutions collected whole blood in K2EDTA tubes following their own protocols. For TCRbeta analysis, collaborators shipped samples in one of three forms: frozen whole blood, isolated PBMCs, or DNA extracted from either of those sample types. This clone was observed once. What antigen it recognizes has not been identified. The input lacks base qualities; no much larger clone sits a single base away. What was sequenced was peripheral blood. The receptor comes from a man under 40 who had recovered from COVID-19. The rearranged chain carries TRBV11-2 and TRBJ2-1; too little of a D gene remains to name it. The nucleotide sequence is TGTGCCAGCAGCCCAGGTGAGGAGCAGTTCTTC. Its protein is CASSPGEEQFF.